The subject of this entry is one T cell receptor beta chain. Its specificity is not known. The source of the sample is a study of cytomegalovirus exposure and HLA in healthy donors. Overall study: The Caucasian-associated ancestry cluster contained 75% to 85% of the approximately 400 genotyped donors.

Looked up from germline, CDR1 is LGHNA and CDR2 is YSLEER. Trimming stripped 0 bases from V and 7 bases from J, with 15 bases between. This CDR3 has 15 amino acids. Overall study results and limits: Further analysis, carried out later, found HLA-associated TCR beta chains more clonally expanded than equally common other chains. The authors confirmed in vitro that a few CMV-associated chains were specific for CMV antigens.

PCR employed 60 Vbeta and 13 Jbeta primers. How the authors handled the data: Approximately 11 million of tens of millions of unique TCR beta chains were shared, per a later count. This table comes from immunoSEQ multiplex PCR, and its TCRdb copy is limited to in-frame clones, with some not included. V and J calls and clone size are copied from that table; D and trimming were computed from the DNA. The sample shows a few hundred thousand clones, 82% of them seen only once. Sample: PBMCs. The chain joins TRBV4-3 to TRBJ1-1; D might be TRBD1 (6 bases). This receptor was obtained from a woman between 40 and 50 years old in good health and CMV-seronegative. CDR3 sequence reads: CASSQDLQGMVEAFF. The DNA for the CDR3 is TGCGCCAGCAGCCAAGATCTTCAGGGGATGGTTGAAGCTTTCTTT.